This T cell receptor (beta chain) was identified during a study of blood T cell repertoires in COVID-19. Background on the study: Sites across the United States, Italy and Spain contributed samples from acute and convalescent COVID-19. PBMCs, B-cell-depleted T cells, or T cells were the source of the cDNA or gDNA that made up the material.

Some clones are missing from TCRdb's copy, which holds only in-frame ones; the method was immunoSEQ multiplex PCR. In the table there are over 200,000 clones, about 90% of which are singletons. In this sample, this clone turned up a few times. V was pared by 5 bases and J by 6 bases, with 12 bases between. Germline CDR1 is GTSNPN and CDR2 is SVGIG (reference sequence). The CDR3 runs to 12 residues. In terms of age and location, participants ranged from roughly 18 to 90 years and lived in under 30 US areas. Specimen: PBMCs or T cells enriched from blood (not recorded which). The chain uses TRBV30 and TRBJ2-3, with D hard to call. The clonotype originates from a woman between 45 and 60 years old in a cohort exposed to, infected with or recovered from COVID-19 (not recorded which). The CDR3 DNA is TGTGCCTGGGCCCCCTGGAGCGATACGCAGTATTTT. Its protein is CAWAPWSDTQYF.